Below, 20 T cell receptor beta chains from the same sample are listed, as sequenced in a study of early T cells in non-severe SARS-CoV-2 infection. TCRdb passed the 5' RACE reads through MiXCR, listing each CDR3 protein once. This sample carries 65,000 to 95,000 distinct CDR3 sequences, over 4% of them seen once, and the ten largest clones take roughly 6.6%. The starting material was whole blood, obtained at baseline. The receptors stem from an adult who was a healthcare worker with PCR-confirmed SARS-CoV-2 infection or an uninfected control (not recorded which).

This clonotype was seen ten or more times. The chain joins TRBV7-9 to TRBJ2-5; no clear D gene. This CDR3 is built from 14 residues. Germline-derived CDR1 and CDR2 are SEHNR and FQNEAQ (reference sequence). V lost 2 bases and J 5 bases, leaving 12 bases between the germline ends. The DNA for the CDR3 is TGTGCCAGCAGCTTAATAGGGCCCGTGGAGACCCAGTACTTC. This encodes CASSLIGPVETQYF. The entire variable domain, with the rest obtained from reference TRBV7-9 and TRBJ2-5, is as follows: DTGVSQNPRHKITKRGQNVTFRCDPISEHNRLYWYRQTLGQGPEFLTYFQNEAQLEKSRLLSDRFSAERPKGSFSTLEIQRTEQGDSAMYLCASSLIGPVETQYFGPGTRLLVL.

This clonotype was counted at least ten times. The chain combines TRBV30 with TRBJ1-2; no reliable D call. CDR1 and CDR2 from the germline V gene are GTSNPN and SVGIG (reference sequence). The V end was cut by 0 bases, the J end by 4 bases, with 15 bases between. This CDR3 is 15 amino acids long. The CDR3 DNA follows: TGTGCCTGGAGTGTACTCGGCTTAAACGGCTATGGCTACACCTTC. This encodes CAWSVLGLNGYGYTF.

This clonotype counts as medium-sized (0.01 to 0.1%). The J gene is TRBJ2-1, the V gene TRBV20-1, with D hard to call. Germline CDR1 reads DFQATT; CDR2 reads SNEGSKA (reference sequence). Trimming removed 5 bases at V and 10 bases at J, with 9 bases between. The CDR3 consists of 10 residues. CDR3 DNA: TGCAGTGCTCAGGAGAACGAGCAGTTCTTC. It codes for CSAQENEQFF.

The table lists this clonotype with many counts. V gene TRBV18 combines with J gene TRBJ1-1; the D is unclear. Germline V gives CDR1 KGHSH, CDR2 LQKENI. The CDR3 totals 16 residues. V was clipped by 3 bases and J by 4 bases, with 18 bases between them. Written as DNA, the CDR3 is TGTGCCAGCTCACCCCAAAAGCCCAGACCCACCACTGAAGCTTTCTTT. Residues: CASSPQKPRPTTEAFF.

Ten or more counts support this clonotype. The chain employs TRBV12-3 or TRBV12-4 and TRBJ2-7; TRBD1 is a possible D gene (5 bases). The CDR3 sequence is 14 residues long. V dropped 7 bases and J dropped 3 bases, with 16 bases sitting between them. The CDR3 nucleotides read TGTGCCAGCACCCCAACGGTCGACAGCTACGAGCAGTACTTC. It yields the protein CASTPTVDSYEQYF.

This clonotype has ten or more counts. The CDR3 loop is CASTVAGIPYEQYF. The CDR3 nucleotides read TGTGCCAGTACCGTGGCGGGGATTCCCTACGAGCAGTACTTC. V usage is TRBV19 and J usage is TRBJ2-7; maybe TRBD2 (6 bases). Trimming removed 7 bases at V and 2 bases at J, with 15 bases between. The CDR3 has 14 amino acids. The germline gives CDR1 LNHDA, CDR2 SQIVND (reference sequence).

This clonotype was counted between two and nine times. The gene calls are TRBV25-1 and TRBJ2-2; the D gene is possibly TRBD1 (6 bases). The V gene's germline CDR1 is MGHDK and CDR2 SYGVNS. This CDR3 is built from 13 residues. Trimming cost V 5 bases and J 7 bases, with 11 bases left between them. CDR3 sequence (DNA): TGTGCCAGCAGTTCAGGGGTTATCGGGGAGCTGTTTTTT. Protein: CASSSGVIGELFF.

In its sample, this clonotype was seen a few times. The rearrangement uses TRBV2 and TRBJ2-1, with 9 bases matching TRBD1. The J segment lost 0 bases and the V segment lost 6 bases, leaving 6 bases of the junction unmatched. Germline V gives CDR1 SNHLY, CDR2 FYNNEI. This CDR3 spans 16 amino acids. The CDR3 loop is CASSQQGAGSYNEQFF. For the CDR3, the DNA is TGTGCCAGCAGCCAACAGGGGGCTGGCTCCTACAATGAGCAGTTCTTC.

This clonotype was found many times. CDR3: CSAEFQETQYF. The CDR3 DNA reads TGCAGTGCCGAATTTCAAGAGACCCAGTACTTC. The gene calls are TRBV20-1 and TRBJ2-5; D uncertain. Trimming stripped 6 bases from V and 2 bases from J, with 7 bases between. The CDR3 covers 11 residues. CDR1 is DFQATT, CDR2 SNEGSKA, per germline (reference sequence).

This clonotype has a count of ten or more. The genes are TRBV29-1 and TRBJ2-3; maybe TRBD1 (5 bases). This CDR3 is 12 amino acids long. CDR1 is SQVTM, CDR2 ANQGSEA, per germline. Between the trimmed V and J ends, which lost 4 bases and 2 bases, there was a span of 7 bases. The CDR3 loop is CSVVRDTDTQYF. The CDR3 coding sequence is TGCAGCGTTGTCAGGGACACAGATACGCAGTATTTT.

This clonotype turned up a few times. The chain recombines TRBV6-6 with TRBJ1-1; D uncertain. V was cut by 2 bases and J by 1 base, with 8 bases left in between. The CDR3 covers 14 residues. The germline CDR1 and CDR2 sequences are MNHNY and SVGAGI (reference sequence). This CDR3 is CASSYRGGNTEAFF. CDR3 sequence (DNA): TGTGCCAGCAGTTACCGGGGAGGGAACACTGAAGCTTTCTTT.

V gene TRBV27 combines with J gene TRBJ1-2; 9 bases fit TRBD1. Looked up from germline, CDR1 is MNHEY and CDR2 is SMNVEV (reference sequence). The CDR3 has 13 amino acids. The junction had 3 bases not matched to a gene; V was cut back by 2 bases and J by 8 bases. In nucleotides, the CDR3 is TGTGCCAGCAGTTTAGGGACAGGGATCGGCTACACCTTC. Protein: CASSLGTGIGYTF.

The sample holds many counts of this clonotype. This chain connects TRBV5-1 to TRBJ2-1; the D gene is possibly TRBD2 (6 bases). The V gene lost 4 bases and the J gene lost 6 bases, with 14 bases spanning the gap. Germline CDR1 reads SGHRS; CDR2 reads YFSETQ. The CDR3 spans 14 residues. Written as DNA, the CDR3 is TGCGCCAGCAGCGCTTCGCCGGGAGCCAATGAGCAGTTCTTC. Amino acid sequence: CASSASPGANEQFF.

This clonotype was observed at least ten times. The chain combines TRBV30 with TRBJ2-3; D uncertain. Germline CDR1 and CDR2: GTSNPN and SVGIG (reference sequence). The CDR3 length is 13 residues. With 4 bases removed from V and 2 bases from J, the gap between germline ends came to 10 bases. CDR3 sequence (DNA): TGTGCCTGGATCGCCCTACCCACAGATACGCAGTATTTT. Its translation is CAWIALPTDTQYF.

This clonotype was counted at least ten times. The genes are TRBV12-3 or TRBV12-4 and TRBJ1-2, with D perhaps matching TRBD1 (5 bases). The CDR3 totals 12 residues. Trimming shortened V by 0 bases and J by 8 bases, and 7 bases separated the two germline ends. The CDR3: CASSLARDGYTF. CDR3 nucleotide sequence: TGTGCCAGCAGTTTAGCCAGGGACGGCTACACCTTC.

This clonotype was counted a few times. V is TRBV10-3 and J is TRBJ1-5; 7 bases align to TRBD1. The CDR3 runs 14 residues. V lost 6 bases, J lost 5 bases, and 7 bases stayed unmatched. The germline V gene has CDR1 ENHRY and CDR2 SYGVKD. The CDR3 spells CAIRGDSGDQPQHF. CDR3 nucleotides: TGTGCCATCAGGGGGGACAGCGGCGATCAGCCCCAGCATTTT.

The chain recombines TRBV5-4 with TRBJ2-5; 9 bases fit TRBD1. The germline CDR1 and CDR2 sequences are SGHNT and YYREEE (reference sequence). The length of the CDR3 is 14 residues. J was trimmed by 3 bases and V by 4 bases; bases with no gene match: 4. CDR3 DNA: TGTGCCAGCAGCCTGACAGGGGGAGAAGAGACCCAGTACTTC. Translated: CASSLTGGEETQYF.

This clonotype occurred a few times. The chain couples TRBV5-4 to TRBJ2-7, with TRBD1 matching over 9 bases. There are 13 residues in the CDR3. Looked up from germline, CDR1 is SGHNT and CDR2 is YYREEE (reference sequence). V dropped 4 bases and J dropped 6; count of bases not matched to a gene: 5. CDR3 nucleotides: TGTGCCAGCAGCCGACAGGGGGTACGCGAGCAGTACTTC. Encoded protein: CASSRQGVREQYF.

Ten or more counts support this clonotype. The rearrangement links TRBV12-3 or TRBV12-4 to TRBJ2-5; the D gene is possibly TRBD1 (5 bases). The CDR3 sequence is 16 residues long. Trimming left V 6 bases short and J 1 base short, with 18 bases between. CDR3 DNA sequence: TGTGCCAGCAGCCTGACAGACCAAGTTCTCCAAGAGACCCAGTACTTC. It translates to CASSLTDQVLQETQYF.

The chain uses TRBV20-1 and TRBJ2-6, with 7 bases fitting TRBD2. With V trimmed by 5 bases and J by 2 bases, 6 bases remained unmatched. Germline V CDR1 and CDR2: DFQATT, SNEGSKA (reference sequence). The length of the CDR3 is 15 residues. CDR3 protein: CSAQGGRPGANVLTF. The CDR3 bases are TGCAGTGCTCAGGGAGGGCGCCCTGGGGCCAACGTCCTGACTTTC.